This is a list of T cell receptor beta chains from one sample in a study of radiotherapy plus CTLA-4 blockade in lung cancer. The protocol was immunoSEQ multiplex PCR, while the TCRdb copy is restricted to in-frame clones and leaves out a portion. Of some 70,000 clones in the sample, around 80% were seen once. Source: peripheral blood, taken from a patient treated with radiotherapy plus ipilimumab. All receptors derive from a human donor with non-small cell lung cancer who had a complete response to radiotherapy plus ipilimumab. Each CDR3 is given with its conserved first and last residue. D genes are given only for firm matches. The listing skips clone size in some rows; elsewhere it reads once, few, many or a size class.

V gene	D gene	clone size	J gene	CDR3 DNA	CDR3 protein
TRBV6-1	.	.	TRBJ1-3	TGTGCCAGCACGGCTTACTCTGGAAACACCATATATTTT	CASTAYSGNTIYF
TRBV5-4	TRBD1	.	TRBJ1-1	TGTGCCAGCAGCTTGGGGACAGGGTACACTGAAGCTTTCTTT	CASSLGTGYTEAFF
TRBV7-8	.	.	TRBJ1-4	TGTGCCAGCAGCTCGATCACAAGGGGTGAAAAACTGTTTTTT	CASSSITRGEKLFF
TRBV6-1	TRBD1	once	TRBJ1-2	TGTGCCAGCAGTGAATTGGGGACAGGTGATCACTACACCTTC	CASSELGTGDHYTF
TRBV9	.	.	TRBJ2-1	TGTGCCAGCGGTAACAACTACAATGAGCAGTTCTTC	CASGNNYNEQFF
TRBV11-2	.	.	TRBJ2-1	TGTGCCAGCAGCCGACCGGACTGGAGTTCCTACAATGAGCAGTTCTTC	CASSRPDWSSYNEQFF
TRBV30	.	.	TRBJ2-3	TGTGCCTGGAGTGTACGTCGAGGGCTCACAGATACGCAGTATTTT	CAWSVRRGLTDTQYF
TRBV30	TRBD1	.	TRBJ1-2	TGTGCCTGGAGTGTGGCGAGACAGGGGAACTATGGCTACACCTTC	CAWSVARQGNYGYTF
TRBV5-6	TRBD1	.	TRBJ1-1	TGTGCCAGCAGCTCAGGGGGTCCGATTCCGGCTTTCTTT	CASSSGGPIPAFF
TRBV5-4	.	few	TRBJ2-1	TGTGCCAGCAGGCAACCTAGCAACTCCTACAATGAGCAGTTCTTC	CASRQPSNSYNEQFF
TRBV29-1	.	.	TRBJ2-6	TGCAGCGTTGACCAGGGGGGGCCTGGGGCCAACGTCCTGACTTTC	CSVDQGGPGANVLTF
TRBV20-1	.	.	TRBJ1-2	TGCAGTGCTTTTACAGGGACTGGCTACACCTTC	CSAFTGTGYTF
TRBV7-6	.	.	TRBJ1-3	TGTGCCAGCAGCTTAGCGGGGAACACCATATATTTT	CASSLAGNTIYF
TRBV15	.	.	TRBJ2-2	TGTGCCACCAGCAGGGAACGGAACACCGGGGAGCTGTTTTTT	CATSRERNTGELFF
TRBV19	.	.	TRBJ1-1	TGTGCCAGTAGTATGCTTGTAGGACAGACAACTGAAGCTTTCTTT	CASSMLVGQTTEAFF
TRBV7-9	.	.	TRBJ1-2	TGTGCCAGCAGCCCCGACGCGGGGGGGAACTATGGCTACACCTTC	CASSPDAGGNYGYTF
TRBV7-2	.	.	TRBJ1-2	TGTGCCAGCAGCTTAGACCCAGGGAGGGATGGCTACACCTTC	CASSLDPGRDGYTF
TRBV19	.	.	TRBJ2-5	TGTGCCAGTAGTATAGTGTCGGGCCGCTGGTCGGGGACCCAGTACTTC	CASSIVSGRWSGTQYF
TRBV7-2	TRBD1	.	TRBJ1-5	TGTGCCAGCAGCTTAGAGGAGACAGGGAGCACCCAGCATTTT	CASSLEETGSTQHF
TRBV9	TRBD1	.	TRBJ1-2	TGTGCCAGCAGCGTAGGCCAGGGGGATGGCTACACCTTC	CASSVGQGDGYTF
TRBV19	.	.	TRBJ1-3	TGTGCCAGTAGTTCCCGGGACACTACTGGAAACACCATATATTTT	CASSSRDTTGNTIYF
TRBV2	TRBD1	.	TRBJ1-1	TGTGCCAGCCAAAGCCGAAGGCCGGACAGGGGTGAAGCTTTCTTT	CASQSRRPDRGEAFF